Reported below is one T cell receptor beta chain. Its antigen is unidentified. Deep level was the assay's run setting. Over several immunoSEQ plates, each subset's genomic DNA was distributed in even portions. The assay was immunoSEQ multiplex PCR, and TCRdb's table has in-frame clones only and misses some. The sample contains millions of clones, roughly 91% of which appear only once. Terminally differentiated effector memory CD45RA+ cells were excluded from the naive CD8 cells, which were CD45RO-negative and positively selected for CCR7. These data belong to a study of shared clonotypes between healthy human individuals. The CDR3 is 15 amino acids. The ends were cut back, 4 bases at V and 0 bases at J, with 13 bases in the middle. Germline V gene lookup returns CDR1 SGDLS and CDR2 YYNGEE. Notes on the study in general: Donor scarcity curtailed the genetic and exposure-history diversity represented herein. Non-shared clonotypes showed lower generation probabilities than clonotypes common to all four donors.

This clonotype was sampled from a man between 18 and 29 years old in good health. Some clones in this sample may be carry-over from other donors' samples. V gene TRBV9 combines with J gene TRBJ1-1; D gene uncertain. Sample: naive CD8+ T cells from PBMCs. The CDR3: CASSPGGGMNTEAFF. CDR3 nucleotides: TGTGCCAGCAGCCCCGGAGGAGGCATGAACACTGAAGCTTTCTTT.